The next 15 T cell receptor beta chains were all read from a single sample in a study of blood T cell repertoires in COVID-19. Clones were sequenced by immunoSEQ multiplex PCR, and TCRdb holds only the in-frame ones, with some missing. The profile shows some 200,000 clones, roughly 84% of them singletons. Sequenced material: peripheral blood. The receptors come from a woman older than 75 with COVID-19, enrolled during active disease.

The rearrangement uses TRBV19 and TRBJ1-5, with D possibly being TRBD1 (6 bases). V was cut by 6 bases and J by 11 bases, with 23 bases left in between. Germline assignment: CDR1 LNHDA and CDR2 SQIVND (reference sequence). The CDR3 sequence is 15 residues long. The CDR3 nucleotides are TGTGCCAGTAGAGACCGTCCGGGGGGCCGTGGGGCCCAGCATTTT. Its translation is CASRDRPGGRGAQHF.

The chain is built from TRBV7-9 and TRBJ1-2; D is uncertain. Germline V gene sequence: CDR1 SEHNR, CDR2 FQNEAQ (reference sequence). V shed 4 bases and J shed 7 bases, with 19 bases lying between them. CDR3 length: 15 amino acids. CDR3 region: CASSSWGERASGYTF. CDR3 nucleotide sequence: TGTGCCAGCAGCTCCTGGGGTGAGAGGGCATCTGGCTACACCTTC. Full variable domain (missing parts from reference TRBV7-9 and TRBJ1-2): DTGVSQNPRHKITKRGQNVTFRCDPISEHNRLYWYRQTLGQGPEFLTYFQNEAQLEKSRLLSDRFSAERPKGSFSTLEIQRTEQGDSAMYLCASSSWGERASGYTFGSGTRLTVV.

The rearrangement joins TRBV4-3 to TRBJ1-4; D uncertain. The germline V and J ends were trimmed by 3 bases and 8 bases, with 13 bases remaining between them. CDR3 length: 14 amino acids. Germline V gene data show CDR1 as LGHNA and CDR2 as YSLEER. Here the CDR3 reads CASSQRARGEKLFF. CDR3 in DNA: TGCGCCAGCAGCCAGCGGGCCCGCGGGGAAAAACTGTTTTTT.

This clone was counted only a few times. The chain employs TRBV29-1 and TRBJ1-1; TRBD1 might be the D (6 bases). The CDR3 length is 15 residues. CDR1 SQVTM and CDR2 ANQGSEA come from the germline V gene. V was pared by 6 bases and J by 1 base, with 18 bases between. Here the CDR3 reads CSVRTDSRENTEAFF. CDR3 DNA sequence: TGCAGCGTCCGAACGGACAGTCGTGAGAACACTGAAGCTTTCTTT.

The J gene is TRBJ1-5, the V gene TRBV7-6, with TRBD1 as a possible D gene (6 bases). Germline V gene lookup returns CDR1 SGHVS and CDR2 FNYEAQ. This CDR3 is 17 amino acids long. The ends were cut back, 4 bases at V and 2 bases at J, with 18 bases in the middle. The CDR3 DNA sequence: TGTGCCAGCAGCTCCGGGGAGAACAGGGAAGGCAATCAGCCCCAGCATTTT. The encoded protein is CASSSGENREGNQPQHF.

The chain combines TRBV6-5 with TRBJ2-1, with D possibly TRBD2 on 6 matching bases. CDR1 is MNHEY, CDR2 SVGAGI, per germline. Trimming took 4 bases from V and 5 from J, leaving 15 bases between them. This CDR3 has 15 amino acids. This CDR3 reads CASSSGLTPNNEQFF. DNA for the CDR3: TGTGCCAGCAGTTCTGGACTAACCCCTAACAATGAGCAGTTCTTC.

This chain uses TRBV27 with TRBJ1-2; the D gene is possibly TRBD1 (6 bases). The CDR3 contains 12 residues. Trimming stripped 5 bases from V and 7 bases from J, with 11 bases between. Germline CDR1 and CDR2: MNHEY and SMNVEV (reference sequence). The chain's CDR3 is CASSTTGTGYTF. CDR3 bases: TGTGCCAGCAGTACCACAGGGACTGGCTACACCTTC.

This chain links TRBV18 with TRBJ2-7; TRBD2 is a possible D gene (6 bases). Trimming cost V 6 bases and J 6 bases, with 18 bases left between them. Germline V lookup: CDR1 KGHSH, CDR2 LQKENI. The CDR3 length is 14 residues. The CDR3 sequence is CASSVGGPGREQYF. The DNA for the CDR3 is TGTGCCAGCTCCGTAGGAGGGCCAGGGCGCGAGCAGTACTTC.

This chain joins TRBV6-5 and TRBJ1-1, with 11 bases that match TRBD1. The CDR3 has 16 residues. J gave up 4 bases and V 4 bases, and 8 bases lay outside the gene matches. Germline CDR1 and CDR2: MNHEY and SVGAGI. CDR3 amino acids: CASSFGQGAGITEAFF. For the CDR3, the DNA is TGTGCCAGCAGTTTTGGACAGGGGGCGGGTATCACTGAAGCTTTCTTT.

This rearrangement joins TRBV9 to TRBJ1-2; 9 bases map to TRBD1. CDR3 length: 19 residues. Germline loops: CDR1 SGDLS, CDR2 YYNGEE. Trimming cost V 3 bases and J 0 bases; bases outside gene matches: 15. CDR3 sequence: CASSAGGAGQGLSNYGYTF. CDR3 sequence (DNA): TGTGCCAGCAGCGCAGGGGGAGCGGGACAGGGCCTTTCTAACTATGGCTACACCTTC.

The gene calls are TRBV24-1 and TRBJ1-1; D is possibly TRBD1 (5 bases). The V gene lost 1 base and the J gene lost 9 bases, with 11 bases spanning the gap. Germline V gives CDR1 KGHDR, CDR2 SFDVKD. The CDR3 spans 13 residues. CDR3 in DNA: TGTGCCACCAGTGATTTTTCAGGGACTCAAGCTTTCTTT. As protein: CATSDFSGTQAFF.

The CDR3 is CASSPGTGGFYEQYF. The CDR3 DNA reads TGTGCCAGCAGCCCAGGGACAGGCGGTTTCTACGAGCAGTACTTC. The chain carries TRBV7-6 and TRBJ2-7; 8 nucleotides agree with TRBD1. The CDR3 totals 15 residues. With 5 bases clipped from V and 3 bases from J, the junction kept 9 bases outside the gene matches. Germline V CDR1 and CDR2: SGHVS, FNYEAQ. The complete variable domain, with remaining parts taken from reference TRBV7-6 and TRBJ2-7, reads GAGVSQSPRYKVTKRGQDVALRCDPISGHVSLYWYRQALGQGPEFLTYFNYEAQQDKSGLPNDRFSAERPEGSISTLTIQRTEQRDSAMYRCASSPGTGGFYEQYFGPGTRLTVT.

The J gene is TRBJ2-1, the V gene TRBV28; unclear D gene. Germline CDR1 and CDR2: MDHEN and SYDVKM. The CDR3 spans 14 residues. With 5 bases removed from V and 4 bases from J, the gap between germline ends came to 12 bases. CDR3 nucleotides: TGTGCCAGCAGTCCGACACATTTGTACAATGAGCAGTTCTTC. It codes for CASSPTHLYNEQFF.

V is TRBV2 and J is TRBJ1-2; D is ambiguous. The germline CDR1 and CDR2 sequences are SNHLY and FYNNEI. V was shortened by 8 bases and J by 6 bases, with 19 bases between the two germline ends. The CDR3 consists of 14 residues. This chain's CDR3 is CASVLSRGGHGYTF. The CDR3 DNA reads TGTGCCAGCGTCTTGTCGCGGGGAGGGCATGGCTACACCTTC. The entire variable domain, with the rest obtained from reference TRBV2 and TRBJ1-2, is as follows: EPEVTQTPSHQVTQMGQEVILRCVPISNHLYFYWYRQILGQKVEFLVSFYNNEISEKSEIFDDQFSVERPDGSNFTLKIRSTKLEDSAMYFCASVLSRGGHGYTFGSGTRLTVV.

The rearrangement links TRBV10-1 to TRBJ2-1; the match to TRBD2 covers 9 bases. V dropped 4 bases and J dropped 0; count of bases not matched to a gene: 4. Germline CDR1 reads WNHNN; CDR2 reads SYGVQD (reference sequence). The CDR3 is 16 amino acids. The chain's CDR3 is CASSVLAGPSYNEQFF. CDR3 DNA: TGCGCCAGCAGTGTGCTAGCGGGGCCCTCCTACAATGAGCAGTTCTTC.